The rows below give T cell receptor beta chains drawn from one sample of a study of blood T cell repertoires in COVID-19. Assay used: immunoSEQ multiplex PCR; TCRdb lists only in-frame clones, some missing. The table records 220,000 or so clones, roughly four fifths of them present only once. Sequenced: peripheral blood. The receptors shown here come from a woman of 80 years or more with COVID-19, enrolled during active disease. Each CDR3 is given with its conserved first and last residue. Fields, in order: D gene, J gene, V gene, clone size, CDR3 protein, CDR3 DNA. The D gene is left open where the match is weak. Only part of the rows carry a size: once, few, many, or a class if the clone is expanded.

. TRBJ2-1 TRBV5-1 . CASSPTNSEMRFF TGCGCCAGCAGCCCAACTAATAGCGAGATGAGGTTCTTC
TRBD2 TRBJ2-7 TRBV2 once CASSRGLGSYEQYF TGTGCCAGCAGTCGGGGACTAGGATCCTACGAGCAGTACTTC
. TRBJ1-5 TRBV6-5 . CASREQGRSNQPQHF TGTGCCAGCAGAGAGCAGGGGCGAAGCAATCAGCCCCAGCATTTT
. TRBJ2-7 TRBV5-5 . CASSLASGDYEQYF TGTGCCAGCAGCTTGGCCTCAGGGGACTACGAGCAGTACTTC
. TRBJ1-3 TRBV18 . CASSPDSSGNTIYF TGTGCCAGCTCACCAGACAGCTCTGGAAACACCATATATTTT
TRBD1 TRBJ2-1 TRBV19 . CASSRNRGPYNEQFF TGTGCCAGTAGCCGGAACAGGGGACCCTACAATGAGCAGTTCTTC
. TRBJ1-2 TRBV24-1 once CATSDTFNYGYTF TGTGCCACCTCGGACACTTTTAACTATGGCTACACCTTC
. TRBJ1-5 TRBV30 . CAWGVRGNSNQPQHF TGTGCCTGGGGTGTGAGGGGGAATAGCAATCAGCCCCAGCATTTT
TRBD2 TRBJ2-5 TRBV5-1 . CASSWSASGTETQYF TGCGCCAGCAGCTGGTCGGCTAGCGGGACGGAGACCCAGTACTTC
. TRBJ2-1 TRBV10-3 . CAMQDTMGNEQFF TGTGCCATGCAGGACACGATGGGGAATGAGCAGTTCTTC
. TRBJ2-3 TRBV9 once CASSAAAGRTDTQYF TGTGCCAGCAGCGCCGCAGCGGGTCGCACAGATACGCAGTATTTT
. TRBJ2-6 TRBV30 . CAWRTSGANVLTF TGTGCCTGGAGGACATCGGGGGCCAACGTCCTGACTTTC
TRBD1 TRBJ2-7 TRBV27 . CASSPGQAGSYEQYF TGTGCCAGCAGTCCAGGACAGGCCGGGTCCTACGAGCAGTACTTC
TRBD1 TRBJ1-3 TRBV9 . CASSDRGLGNTIYF TGTGCCAGCAGCGACAGGGGGCTAGGAAACACCATATATTTT
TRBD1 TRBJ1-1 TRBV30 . CAWSFYRGSEAFF TGTGCCTGGAGTTTCTACAGGGGGTCTGAAGCTTTCTTT
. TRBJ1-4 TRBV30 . CAWSPTGHEKLFF TGTGCCTGGAGTCCCACAGGCCATGAAAAACTGTTTTTT
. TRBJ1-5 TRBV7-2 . CASSPGGFSNQPQHF TGTGCCAGCAGCCCGGGGGGATTCAGCAATCAGCCCCAGCATTTT
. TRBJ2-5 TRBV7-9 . CASSRTTGHQETQYF TGTGCCAGCAGCCGGACTACGGGGCATCAAGAGACCCAGTACTTC
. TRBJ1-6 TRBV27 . CASSLLRSSYNSPLHF TGTGCCAGCAGTTTATTGAGAAGCTCCTATAATTCACCCCTCCACTTT
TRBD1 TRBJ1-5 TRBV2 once CASSGQGLGNQPQHF TGTGCCAGCAGTGGACAGGGACTTGGCAATCAGCCCCAGCATTTT
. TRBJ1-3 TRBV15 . CATSRGNSGNTIYF TGTGCCACCAGCAGAGGTAACTCTGGAAACACCATATATTTT
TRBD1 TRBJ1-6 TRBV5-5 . CASSLEGTGYSPLHF TGTGCCAGCAGCTTGGAGGGGACAGGGTATTCACCCCTCCACTTT
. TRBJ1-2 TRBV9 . CASERGSYGYTF TGTGCCAGCGAGCGGGGAAGCTATGGCTACACCTTC
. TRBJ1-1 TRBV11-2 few CASLRGGSSTEAFF TGTGCCAGCCTCAGGGGAGGGTCGAGCACTGAAGCTTTCTTT
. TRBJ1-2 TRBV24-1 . CATSDSSFYGYTF TGTGCCACCAGTGATTCCTCGTTCTATGGCTACACCTTC
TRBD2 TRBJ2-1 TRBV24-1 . CATSDLGSSGSGEQFF TGTGCCACCAGTGATTTAGGGTCTAGCGGGAGTGGTGAGCAGTTCTTC
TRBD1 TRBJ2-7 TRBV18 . CASSPGQGDYEQYF TGTGCCAGCTCACCGGGACAGGGCGACTACGAGCAGTACTTC
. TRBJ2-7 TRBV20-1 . CSAGRGLEQYF TGCAGTGCTGGCCGGGGTTTGGAGCAGTACTTC
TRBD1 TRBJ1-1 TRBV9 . CASSFRQGRNTEAFF TGTGCCAGCAGCTTCAGACAGGGAAGGAACACTGAAGCTTTCTTT
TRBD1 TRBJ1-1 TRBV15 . CATSRLEGAGSEAFF TGTGCCACCAGCAGGTTGGAGGGGGCCGGGTCTGAAGCTTTCTTT
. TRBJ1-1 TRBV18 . CASSPTLTDRGTEAFF TGTGCCAGCTCGCCGACCCTTACAGACCGGGGCACTGAAGCTTTCTTT
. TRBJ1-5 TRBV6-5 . CASSPFGRNQPQHF TGTGCCAGCAGTCCGTTTGGGAGGAACCAGCCCCAGCATTTT
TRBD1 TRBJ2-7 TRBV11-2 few CASSPATGGTYEQYF TGTGCCAGCAGCCCGGCGACAGGGGGGACCTACGAGCAGTACTTC
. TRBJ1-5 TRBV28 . CASSRNQPQHF TGTGCCAGCAGTCGGAATCAGCCCCAGCATTTT
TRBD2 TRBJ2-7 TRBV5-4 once CASSLGGLAISYEQYF TGTGCCAGCAGCTTGGGAGGACTAGCGATCTCCTACGAGCAGTACTTC
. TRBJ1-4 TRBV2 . CASSSGLSRVAFF TGTGCCAGCAGTTCGGGACTCTCGCGGGTGGCGTTTTTT
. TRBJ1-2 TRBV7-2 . CASSPYGQSSGYTF TGTGCCAGCAGCCCATACGGACAGTCGAGCGGCTACACCTTC
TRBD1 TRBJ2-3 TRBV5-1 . CASSLAGTGRDTQYF TGCGCCAGCAGCTTGGCCGGGACAGGTCGGGATACGCAGTATTTT
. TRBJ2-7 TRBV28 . CASTQTGWSYEQYF TGTGCCAGCACCCAAACGGGATGGTCCTACGAGCAGTACTTC
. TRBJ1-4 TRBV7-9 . CASSFGKGDEKLFF TGTGCCAGCAGCTTCGGAAAGGGGGATGAAAAACTGTTTTTT
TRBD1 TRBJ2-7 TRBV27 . CASSAQGERYEQYF TGTGCCAGCAGTGCGCAGGGGGAGAGGTACGAGCAGTACTTC
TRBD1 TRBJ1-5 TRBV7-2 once CASSRDRRNQPQHF TGTGCCAGCAGCCGGGACAGACGCAATCAGCCCCAGCATTTT
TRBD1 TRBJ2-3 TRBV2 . CASRAGTGGLTDTQYF TGTGCCAGCAGGGCCGGGACAGGGGGTCTAACAGATACGCAGTATTTT
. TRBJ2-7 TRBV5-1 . CASTGQSNTYEQYF TGCGCCAGCACTGGACAGTCCAATACCTACGAGCAGTACTTC
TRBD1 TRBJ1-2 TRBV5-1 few CASSLGGQGNDYTF TGCGCCAGCAGCTTAGGGGGACAGGGCAATGACTACACCTTC
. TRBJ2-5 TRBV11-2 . CASSSSRETQYF TGTGCCAGCAGCTCCTCTCGGGAGACCCAGTACTTC
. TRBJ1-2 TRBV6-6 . CASSRAGTTLRSYGYTF TGTGCCAGCAGTCGTGCCGGGACAACCCTACGATCCTATGGCTACACCTTC
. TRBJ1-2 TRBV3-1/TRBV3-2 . CASSQETAYGYTF TGTGCCAGCAGCCAGGAGACGGCCTATGGCTACACCTTC
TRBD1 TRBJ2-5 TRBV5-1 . CASSRRDRGEETQYF TGCGCCAGCAGCCGCAGGGACAGGGGGGAAGAGACCCAGTACTTC
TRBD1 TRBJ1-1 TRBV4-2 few CASSQGGTVKAFF TGTGCCAGCAGCCAAGGAGGGACAGTGAAAGCTTTCTTT
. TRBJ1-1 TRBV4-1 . CASSQRGNTEAFF TGCGCCAGCAGCCAACGGGGGAACACTGAAGCTTTCTTT
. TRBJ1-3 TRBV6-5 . CASSYSFGGAGNTIYF TGTGCCAGCAGTTACTCGTTCGGGGGGGCTGGAAACACCATATATTTT
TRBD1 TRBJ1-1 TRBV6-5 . CASKARGRRTEAFF TGTGCCAGCAAGGCCAGGGGGCGCCGAACTGAAGCTTTCTTT
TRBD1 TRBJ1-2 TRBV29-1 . CSVATGQAFNYGYTF TGCAGCGTGGCGACGGGACAGGCATTTAACTATGGCTACACCTTC
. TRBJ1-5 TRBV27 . CASKQGNQPQHF TGTGCCAGCAAGCAGGGCAATCAGCCCCAGCATTTT